Below are 20 T cell receptor beta chains sequenced from a single sample in a study of blood T cell repertoires in COVID-19. Sequencing used immunoSEQ multiplex PCR; TCRdb keeps in-frame clones, though not all of them. The table records about 110,000 clones, 70% to 90% of them present only once. The material sequenced was peripheral blood. The receptors stem from a man aged 35-49 years with active or convalescent COVID-19.

The chain carries TRBV19 and TRBJ1-6; D remains ambiguous. Trimming left V 5 bases short and J 7 bases short, with 12 bases between. The CDR3 extends over 14 amino acids. Per germline, CDR1 LNHDA and CDR2 SQIVND (reference sequence). The CDR3 protein is CASSFREENSPLHF. For the CDR3, the DNA is TGTGCCAGTAGTTTCCGGGAGGAAAATTCACCCCTCCACTTT.

This chain connects TRBV28 to TRBJ1-2; 8 nucleotides agree with TRBD1. The CDR3 is 14 amino acids. From germline, CDR1 is MDHEN and CDR2 SYDVKM. The J segment lost 4 bases and the V segment lost 5 bases, leaving 6 bases of the junction unmatched. The chain's CDR3 is CASSGTGRGYGYTF. DNA for the CDR3: TGTGCCAGCAGTGGGACAGGCAGGGGCTATGGCTACACCTTC.

This rearrangement joins TRBV7-9 to TRBJ2-5; 12 bases align to TRBD1. V trimming: 4 bases; J trimming: 5 bases; junction bases outside the gene matches: 11. The length of the CDR3 is 17 residues. Per the germline V gene, CDR1 is SEHNR and CDR2 is FQNEAQ (reference sequence). The CDR3 coding sequence is TGTGCCAGCAGCTCCATATATGGCGGGACAGGGGGCGAGACCCAGTACTTC. Translated, it gives CASSSIYGGTGGETQYF. Using reference TRBV7-9 and TRBJ2-5 for the parts outside the CDR3, the full variable domain is DTGVSQNPRHKITKRGQNVTFRCDPISEHNRLYWYRQTLGQGPEFLTYFQNEAQLEKSRLLSDRFSAERPKGSFSTLEIQRTEQGDSAMYLCASSSIYGGTGGETQYFGPGTRLLVL.

The count of this clone is one. This rearrangement joins TRBV11-2 to TRBJ2-5; 7 nucleotides align to TRBD2. This CDR3 comprises 16 residues. With V trimmed by 1 base and J by 2 bases, 7 bases remained unmatched. Germline CDR1 reads SGHAT; CDR2 reads FQNNGV. The CDR3 reads CASSLGGAGEQETQYF. The CDR3 DNA reads as TGTGCCAGCAGCTTAGGAGGGGCGGGGGAGCAAGAGACCCAGTACTTC.

This chain connects TRBV5-4 to TRBJ1-1; a weak D match, TRBD1 (6 bases). The CDR3 length is 15 residues. The ends were cut back, 2 bases at V and 1 base at J, with 12 bases in the middle. Per the germline V gene, CDR1 is SGHNT and CDR2 is YYREEE (reference sequence). CDR3 DNA: TGTGCCAGCAGCTTCGAACAGGGCTCGAACACTGAAGCTTTCTTT. Amino acids: CASSFEQGSNTEAFF.

The chain combines TRBV30 with TRBJ1-1; D not resolved. Trimming took 3 bases from V and 1 from J, leaving 15 bases between them. Germline lookup yields CDR1 GTSNPN and CDR2 SVGIG (reference sequence). The CDR3 is 15 amino acids. CDR3 nucleotide sequence: TGTGCCTGGAGGCGGGGAGGTCTGCAGAACACTGAAGCTTTCTTT. The encoded protein is CAWRRGGLQNTEAFF.

The gene calls are TRBV9 and TRBJ1-4, with 7 nucleotides matching TRBD1. This CDR3 comprises 15 residues. Germline lookup yields CDR1 SGDLS and CDR2 YYNGEE. With 4 bases clipped from V and 7 bases from J, the junction kept 10 bases outside the gene matches. The CDR3 is CASSPNSGGGEKLFF. The CDR3 DNA reads TGTGCCAGCAGCCCTAATTCAGGGGGAGGTGAAAAACTGTTTTTT.

The genes are TRBV5-1 and TRBJ2-3; 11 nucleotides agree with TRBD1. Germline CDR1 SGHRS, CDR2 YFSETQ. The CDR3 runs to 19 residues. V lost 6 bases and J lost 2; bases outside the gene matches: 17. DNA for the CDR3: TGCGCCAGCAACCTTCGACCCGGGACAGGGGGGAGAGACACAGATACGCAGTATTTT. Translating gives CASNLRPGTGGRDTDTQYF.

The J gene is TRBJ1-5, the V gene TRBV19; weak D call: TRBD1 (5 bases). The V gene's germline CDR1 is LNHDA and CDR2 SQIVND (reference sequence). Trimming removed 10 bases at V and 6 bases at J, with 22 bases between. This CDR3 has 15 amino acids. The CDR3: CATSWDSKSSQPQHF. For the CDR3, the DNA is TGTGCCACTTCGTGGGACTCTAAATCTAGTCAGCCCCAGCATTTT.

This chain links TRBV5-1 with TRBJ2-3; D gene uncertain. CDR1 is SGHRS and CDR2 is YFSETQ in the germline V gene. This CDR3 is built from 14 residues. Trimming shortened V by 1 base and J by 0 bases, and 6 bases separated the two germline ends. The CDR3 reads CASSLSTSTDTQYF. Written as DNA, the CDR3 is TGCGCCAGCAGCTTGAGCACTAGCACAGATACGCAGTATTTT.

The chain joins TRBV5-8 to TRBJ1-3; D gene ambiguous. Germline V gives CDR1 SGHTS, CDR2 YDEGEE. V was pared by 2 bases and J by 0 bases, with 9 bases between. The CDR3 is 15 amino acids. The CDR3 DNA follows: TGTGCCAGCAGCTTAGAGGGATACTCTGGAAACACCATATATTTT. Protein product: CASSLEGYSGNTIYF.

V is TRBV28 and J is TRBJ1-5; D remains unclear. The CDR3 runs 11 residues. Trimming pared 5 bases from V and 7 bases from J, leaving 6 bases between. CDR1 is MDHEN and CDR2 is SYDVKM in the germline V gene. CDR3 region: CASSRGQPQHF. CDR3 coding DNA: TGTGCCAGCAGTAGAGGGCAGCCCCAGCATTTT.

This chain connects TRBV19 to TRBJ1-2, with TRBD1 as a possible D gene (5 bases). Deletions cut 3 bases from V and 2 bases from J, with 13 bases between. The CDR3 is 15 residues long. Per germline, CDR1 LNHDA and CDR2 SQIVND (reference sequence). DNA for the CDR3: TGTGCCAGTAGTATTGGTTACGGGGGGAACTATGGCTACACCTTC. This encodes CASSIGYGGNYGYTF.

About this clone: This CDR3 is also generated by other DNA sequences in the sample. As DNA, the CDR3 is TGTGCCAGCAGTTTGACTAGCGGAACCTACGAGCAGTACTTC. The encoded protein is CASSLTSGTYEQYF. The chain has TRBV6-2 or TRBV6-3 and TRBJ2-7; 9 positions agree with TRBD2. This CDR3 has 14 amino acids. Germline V gene lookup returns CDR1 MNHEY and CDR2 SVGEGT. With 4 bases clipped from V and 2 bases from J, the junction kept 3 bases outside the gene matches.

The chain uses TRBV9 and TRBJ1-2, with D possibly being TRBD1 (5 bases). V was cut by 2 bases and J by 5 bases, with 13 bases left in between. Germline CDR1 SGDLS, CDR2 YYNGEE. CDR3 size: 14 residues. Here the CDR3 reads CASSVTGSSYGYTF. CDR3 nucleotides: TGTGCCAGCAGCGTTACAGGCAGCTCTTATGGCTACACCTTC.

This clone was detected once. This rearrangement joins TRBV7-9 to TRBJ1-3, with D unclear. The V gene lost 3 bases and the J gene lost 0 bases, with 6 bases spanning the gap. There are 14 residues in the CDR3. Germline values: CDR1 SEHNR, CDR2 FQNEAQ (reference sequence). The CDR3 sequence is CASSFFNSGNTIYF. CDR3 in DNA: TGTGCCAGCAGCTTTTTTAACTCTGGAAACACCATATATTTT.

V usage is TRBV11-2 and J usage is TRBJ2-7; 9 bases map to TRBD1. Trimming removed 3 bases from V and 3 bases from J; junction bases left unmatched: 3. Looked up from germline, CDR1 is SGHAT and CDR2 is FQNNGV. This CDR3 contains 14 residues. The CDR3 protein is CASSLGQGLYEQYF. CDR3 DNA: TGTGCCAGCAGCTTGGGACAGGGCCTCTACGAGCAGTACTTC.

The CDR3 DNA reads TGTGCCAGCAGCTTCGGCGGGAGCTCCTACAATGAGCAGTTCTTC. Its translation is CASSFGGSSYNEQFF. The J gene is TRBJ2-1, the V gene TRBV7-3, with 7 bases fitting TRBD2. This CDR3 comprises 15 residues. J lost 0 bases, V lost 3 bases, and 2 bases had no gene match. Germline CDR1 reads SGHTA; CDR2 reads FQGTGA.

A single count supports this clone. The chain has TRBV27 and TRBJ2-3; 7 bases are shared with TRBD2. Germline CDR1 MNHEY, CDR2 SMNVEV (reference sequence). The V and J ends lost 2 bases and 4 bases, in that order; junction bases with no gene match: 9. CDR3 length: 16 residues. The CDR3 bases are TGTGCCAGCAGTTTAGTCGGGGCGGGAGCGGCAGATACGCAGTATTTT. It is translated as CASSLVGAGAADTQYF.

This sequence joins TRBV29-1 and TRBJ2-7, with 9 nucleotides matching TRBD1. The CDR3 spans 13 residues. The germline V gene encodes CDR1 SQVTM and CDR2 ANQGSEA. With 5 bases clipped from V and 3 bases from J, the junction kept 5 bases outside the gene matches. CDR3 nucleotide sequence: TGCAGCGTTACAGACAGGGGGTTCTACGAGCAGTACTTC. It encodes CSVTDRGFYEQYF.